This T cell receptor beta chain was identified during a study of PD-1 blockade in classical Hodgkin lymphoma. Across the whole study: Intravenous infusions of nivolumab 3 mg/kg reached patients every 2 weeks. General study findings and limits: Healthy donors reportedly exceeded newly diagnosed patients in baseline TCR diversity. After ASCT, patients who started nivolumab under 1 year later were excluded.

Brentuximab vedotin exposure varied, and every patient relapsed after autologous stem cell transplantation. Patients reached a best response of complete response, partial response or progressive disease. Sequencing used immunoSEQ multiplex PCR; TCRdb keeps in-frame clones, though not all of them. The sample lists approximately 160,000 clones; approximately 80% were seen once. This clone showed up just once. Antigen unknown. In germline, CDR1 is PRHDT, CDR2 FYEKMQ (reference sequence). The V and J ends lost 5 bases and 0 bases, in that order; junction bases with no gene match: 10. The length of the CDR3 is 17 residues.

The chain employs TRBV13 and TRBJ1-3; 7 bases map to TRBD1. The sequence was collected from a human donor with classical Hodgkin lymphoma. Sequencing used peripheral blood mononuclear cells (PBMCs), obtained before the second cycle of nivolumab. Here the CDR3 reads CASSRRPTGFSGNTIYF. The CDR3 nucleotides are TGTGCCAGCAGCCGACGCCCGACAGGGTTCTCTGGAAACACCATATATTTT.